Listed here are 32 T cell receptor beta chains from one sample, sequenced in a study of cytomegalovirus exposure and HLA in healthy donors. The PCR employed 60 Vbeta primers together with 13 Jbeta primers. Sequencing was performed with immunoSEQ multiplex PCR; in TCRdb, only in-frame clones are kept and a portion is missing. The repertoire consists of approximately 150,000 clones, with over 75% occurring once and the leading ten covering roughly 0.69%. The sequencing input was PBMCs. These receptors all come from a male donor in good health and CMV-seronegative.

This clone came up once. The V gene is TRBV9, the J gene TRBJ1-1; no clear D gene. The CDR3 length is 14 residues. Trimming shortened V by 0 bases and J by 9 bases, and 15 bases separated the two germline ends. Germline lookup yields CDR1 SGDLS and CDR2 YYNGEE. The CDR3 reads CASSVADTPTQAFF. The DNA of the CDR3 is TGTGCCAGCAGCGTAGCAGATACCCCCACCCAAGCTTTCTTT.

This chain uses TRBV7-9 with TRBJ2-7; TRBD1 is a possible D gene (6 bases). The V and J ends lost 4 bases and 1 base respectively, with 8 bases between them. The V gene's germline CDR1 is SEHNR and CDR2 FQNEAQ (reference sequence). This CDR3 region has 13 residues. CDR3 nucleotides: TGTGCCAGCAGCTCAGGGGTTTCCTACGAGCAGTACTTC. Translation: CASSSGVSYEQYF.

The rearrangement uses TRBV5-1 and TRBJ2-5; 9 bases align to TRBD1. There are 14 residues in the CDR3. The J segment lost 5 bases and the V segment lost 5 bases, leaving 7 bases of the junction unmatched. The germline CDR1 and CDR2 sequences are SGHRS and YFSETQ. This CDR3 is CASRTGGQGETQYF. The CDR3 bases are TGCGCCAGCAGGACAGGGGGTCAAGGGGAGACCCAGTACTTC.

The rearrangement links TRBV21-1 to TRBJ2-5; no check of the table's D call, TRBD1, against the DNA was made. TRBV21-1 is a known pseudogene. The CDR3 has 12 amino acids. CDR3 nucleotides: TGTGCCCGCGGACAGGCCCAAGAGACCCAGTACTTC. It specifies CARGQAQETQYF.

The chain employs TRBV4-3 and TRBJ2-2; 8 bases fit TRBD2. The germline gives CDR1 LGHNA, CDR2 YSLEER. The CDR3 has 16 residues. V trimming: 0 bases; J trimming: 6 bases; junction bases outside the gene matches: 6. CDR3 sequence reads: CASSQEAPGGAGELFF. CDR3 DNA sequence: TGCGCCAGCAGCCAAGAGGCCCCCGGGGGGGCCGGGGAGCTGTTTTTT.

This chain uses TRBV7-9 with TRBJ2-5; D is unresolved. The end of the DNA fits TRBJ2-7 better, so the J call may be wrong. The CDR3 runs 12 residues. Germline CDR1 is SEHNR and CDR2 is FQNEAQ (reference sequence). The CDR3 spells CASRQQGYEQYF. DNA for the CDR3: TGTGCCAGCCGACAACAAGGCTACGAGCAGTACTTC.

The chain has TRBV13 and TRBJ2-5; no firm D call. The J call may be wrong; the DNA end is better matched by TRBJ2-7. The CDR3 spans 14 residues. The germline V gene has CDR1 PRHDT and CDR2 FYEKMQ (reference sequence). The CDR3 DNA reads as TGTGCCAGCAGCTTAGGCCGAGCGTCCTACGAGCAGTACTTC. Translating it yields CASSLGRASYEQYF.

This chain links TRBV19 with TRBJ1-5, with D perhaps matching TRBD1 (6 bases). The CDR3 sequence is 14 residues long. Per the germline V gene, CDR1 is LNHDA and CDR2 is SQIVND (reference sequence). Trimming took off 3 bases at V and 6 bases at J, with 12 bases between the two ends. CDR3 protein: CASSIVQGGQPQHF. The CDR3 DNA follows: TGTGCCAGTAGTATTGTACAAGGGGGTCAGCCCCAGCATTTT.

The chain links TRBV2 to TRBJ1-2; no clear D. V was cut by 5 bases and J by 0 bases, with 7 bases left in between. In germline, CDR1 is SNHLY, CDR2 FYNNEI. This CDR3 has 13 amino acids. The CDR3 here is CASSRPTNYGYTF. DNA of the CDR3: TGTGCCAGCAGTCGTCCTACTAACTATGGCTACACCTTC.

There are a few counts of this clone. This rearrangement joins TRBV29-1 to TRBJ2-1, with unresolved D. The V end was cut by 2 bases, the J end by 6 bases, with 14 bases between. The CDR3 runs to 14 residues. The germline V gene encodes CDR1 SQVTM and CDR2 ANQGSEA. CDR3 sequence reads: CSVESRRQRNEQFF. The CDR3 DNA reads as TGCAGCGTTGAAAGTCGGCGGCAACGCAATGAGCAGTTCTTC.

The CDR3 reads CASSQTGTNNSPLHF. The CDR3 region has the DNA TGCGCCAGCAGCCAGACAGGGACCAATAATTCACCCCTCCACTTT. V is TRBV5-1 and J is TRBJ1-6, with 7 bases fitting TRBD1. The CDR3 spans 15 residues. Germline V gene lookup returns CDR1 SGHRS and CDR2 YFSETQ. Unmatched junction bases numbered 6, after V lost 4 bases and J lost 5 bases.

V is TRBV7-2 and J is TRBJ1-4; 10 nucleotides match TRBD1. Losses at the gene ends were 5 bases for V and 8 bases for J; bases not matched to a gene: 14. Germline V lookup: CDR1 SGHTA, CDR2 FQGNSA. The CDR3 is 17 amino acids. The DNA for the CDR3 is TGTGCCAGCAGCCTGACCCCGGGTGGGGACAGGGGCGAAAAACTGTTTTTT. Its protein is CASSLTPGGDRGEKLFF.

The chain combines TRBV6-1 with TRBJ1-3; no clear D gene. The ends were cut back, 7 bases at V and 0 bases at J, with 10 bases in the middle. The CDR3 sequence is 14 residues long. Germline CDR1 MNHNS, CDR2 SASEGT. CDR3 coding DNA: TGTGCCAGCACCCCGGGGTACTCTGGAAACACCATATATTTT. This translates into CASTPGYSGNTIYF.

V gene TRBV5-4 combines with J gene TRBJ1-1, with 9 bases aligning to TRBD1. V dropped 4 bases and J dropped 4; count of bases not matched to a gene: 8. The CDR3 totals 15 residues. CDR1 SGHNT and CDR2 YYREEE come from the germline V gene (reference sequence). The CDR3 coding sequence is TGTGCCAGCAGCCTCCCGGACAGGGGTCGCACTGAAGCTTTCTTT. Translating it yields CASSLPDRGRTEAFF.

For this clone: At one end, the junction sequence differs from germline, possibly due to a read error. The V gene is TRBV27, the J gene TRBJ2-1; 8 nucleotides match TRBD1. The germline CDR1 and CDR2 sequences are MNHEY and SMNVEV (reference sequence). This CDR3 region has 15 residues. CDR3 DNA: TGTGCCAGCAGTCCCTCGCAGGGGGCGACCAATCAGCAGTTCTTC. Its translation: CASSPSQGATNQQFF.

DNA of the CDR3: TGTGCCAGCAGTTCCACATCGGGACAGGGGAACTATGGCTACACCTTC. Amino acids: CASSSTSGQGNYGYTF. The chain employs TRBV6-5 and TRBJ1-2, with 10 bases aligning to TRBD1. This CDR3 contains 16 residues. Germline assignment: CDR1 MNHEY and CDR2 SVGAGI. V trimming: 4 bases; J trimming: 2 bases; junction bases outside the gene matches: 7.

The V call is TRBV14, the J call TRBJ1-5; D gene uncertain. The CDR3 covers 18 residues. Germline CDR1 reads SGHDN; CDR2 reads FVKESK. Trimming took off 0 bases at V and 4 bases at J, with 19 bases between the two ends. The CDR3 DNA follows: TGTGCCAGCAGCCAAGATAAAGGAGGTGTACTAGCAAATCAGCCCCAGCATTTT. Residues: CASSQDKGGVLANQPQHF. The full variable domain, completed using reference TRBV14 and TRBJ1-5, is EAGVTQFPSHSVIEKGQTVTLRCDPISGHDNLYWYRRVMGKEIKFLLHFVKESKQDESGMPNNRFLAERTGGTYSTLKVQPAELEDSGVYFCASSQDKGGVLANQPQHFGDGTRLSIL.

The chain has TRBV2 and TRBJ2-1; 7 nucleotides line up with TRBD1. Trimming took 11 bases from V and 3 from J; bases not matched to a gene: 7. Germline V gene sequence: CDR1 SNHLY, CDR2 FYNNEI. This CDR3 contains 13 residues. CDR3: CAVPRGNYNEQFF. CDR3 nucleotide sequence: TGTGCCGTCCCCAGGGGGAACTACAATGAGCAGTTCTTC. The entire variable domain, with the rest obtained from reference TRBV2 and TRBJ2-1, is as follows: EPEVTQTPSHQVTQMGQEVILRCVPISNHLYFYWYRQILGQKVEFLVSFYNNEISEKSEIFDDQFSVERPDGSNFTLKIRSTKLEDSAMYFCAVPRGNYNEQFFGPGTRLTVL.

The chain uses TRBV6-4 and TRBJ2-2, with 10 bases lining up with TRBD2. After removal of 6 bases from V and 2 bases from J, the junction contained 3 bases not matched to a gene. This CDR3 region has 15 residues. Germline CDR1 is MRHNA and CDR2 is SNTAGT. This CDR3 is CASSERGGNTGELFF. The CDR3, as DNA: TGTGCCAGCAGCGAGCGGGGGGGCAACACCGGGGAGCTGTTTTTT.

This rearrangement joins TRBV27 to TRBJ1-1; D is undetermined. The CDR3 is made up of 13 amino acids. Germline assignment: CDR1 MNHEY and CDR2 SMNVEV (reference sequence). Deletions cut 6 bases from V and 4 bases from J, with 12 bases between. The CDR3 DNA reads TGTGCCAGCAGGCTACACTATGTCACTGAAGCTTTCTTT. Protein: CASRLHYVTEAFF.

The rearrangement uses TRBV4-3 and TRBJ2-7; perhaps TRBD1 as D (6 bases). The V end lost 4 bases, the J end lost 0 bases, and 13 bases lay between the germline ends. Germline CDR1 reads LGHNA; CDR2 reads YSLEER. CDR3 size: 15 residues. The CDR3 spells CASSLNRAASYEQYF. In DNA, the CDR3 is TGCGCCAGCAGCCTAAACAGGGCGGCCTCCTACGAGCAGTACTTC.

This clone was seen a single time. This chain connects TRBV9 to TRBJ2-1; weak D call: TRBD2 (7 bases). Germline loops: CDR1 SGDLS, CDR2 YYNGEE. The CDR3 has 15 amino acids. The V gene lost 0 bases and the J gene lost 5 bases, with 12 bases spanning the gap. CDR3 sequence: CASSVAGGANNEQFF. In DNA, the CDR3 is TGTGCCAGCAGCGTAGCTGGGGGGGCGAACAATGAGCAGTTCTTC.

Turning to this clone: A junction boundary mismatches the germline segment, possibly from a read error. The chain is built from TRBV7-9 and TRBJ1-1, with 7 bases that match TRBD1. The CDR3 runs to 14 residues. In germline, CDR1 is SEHNR, CDR2 FQNEAQ (reference sequence). The CDR3 loop reads CSSSPSDRVTEAFF. CDR3 sequence (DNA): TGTTCCAGCAGTCCCTCCGACAGGGTCACTGAAGCTTTCTTT. The full variable domain, in which reference TRBV7-9 and TRBJ1-1 provide the parts outside the CDR3, is DTGVSQNPRHKITKRGQNVTFRCDPISEHNRLYWYRQTLGQGPEFLTYFQNEAQLEKSRLLSDRFSAERPKGSFSTLEIQRTEQGDSAMYLCSSSPSDRVTEAFFGQGTRLTVV.

This clone was picked up a small number of times. The CDR3 is CASSFPPGTGRWEQYF. CDR3 coding DNA: TGTGCCAGCAGTTTTCCCCCCGGGACAGGGAGATGGGAGCAGTACTTC. This chain joins TRBV6-6 and TRBJ2-7, with 9 bases that match TRBD1. Trimming at V came to 4 bases and at J to 7 bases, leaving 14 bases not matched to a gene. The CDR3 is 16 amino acids. In germline, CDR1 is MNHNY, CDR2 SVGAGI (reference sequence).

The J gene is TRBJ2-7, the V gene TRBV5-4, with TRBD1 matching 11 bases. The CDR3 spans 15 residues. Germline V CDR1 and CDR2: SGHNT, YYREEE (reference sequence). Unmatched junction bases numbered 7, after V lost 5 bases and J lost 3 bases. As DNA, the CDR3 is TGTGCCAGCAGTTGGACAGGGGGCGGACTCTACGAGCAGTACTTC. This encodes CASSWTGGGLYEQYF.

The chain recombines TRBV6-5 with TRBJ2-7; no definite D call. The germline CDR1 and CDR2 sequences are MNHEY and SVGAGI. Trimming left V 6 bases short and J 3 bases short, with 9 bases between. This CDR3 has 12 amino acids. DNA for the CDR3: TGTGCCAGCAGGGAGACCTTCTACGAGCAGTACTTC. Translated: CASRETFYEQYF.

This clone has just a few counts. The V and J genes are TRBV9 and TRBJ2-1, with TRBD2 matching over 9 bases. In germline, CDR1 is SGDLS, CDR2 YYNGEE. V lost 0 bases to trimming and J lost 4 bases; unmatched junction nucleotides: 5. The CDR3 totals 16 residues. CDR3 amino acids: CASSVAGTSKYNEQFF. The CDR3 DNA is TGTGCCAGCAGCGTAGCTGGGACTAGCAAATACAATGAGCAGTTCTTC.

There are a few counts of this clone. The chain links TRBV2 to TRBJ1-3, with D unresolved. CDR3 length equals 13 residues. Trimming took off 7 bases at V and 1 base at J, with 8 bases between the two ends. Per the germline V gene, CDR1 is SNHLY and CDR2 is FYNNEI. The CDR3 reads CASTRESGNTIYF. The CDR3 DNA sequence: TGTGCCAGCACAAGGGAGTCTGGAAACACCATATATTTT. Drawing the rest from reference TRBV2 and TRBJ1-3, the complete variable domain is EPEVTQTPSHQVTQMGQEVILRCVPISNHLYFYWYRQILGQKVEFLVSFYNNEISEKSEIFDDQFSVERPDGSNFTLKIRSTKLEDSAMYFCASTRESGNTIYFGEGSWLTVV.

The CDR3 DNA is TGTGCCAGCAGCGATCGACAGGGGGCGAAGACCCAGTACTTC. Its protein is CASSDRQGAKTQYF. V usage is TRBV9 and J usage is TRBJ2-5; 10 bases fit TRBD1. V was pared by 3 bases and J by 6 bases, with 5 bases of the junction left unmatched. Germline V lookup: CDR1 SGDLS, CDR2 YYNGEE. The CDR3 has 14 amino acids.

The V and J genes are TRBV27 and TRBJ1-1, with 8 bases aligning to TRBD1. J was trimmed by 5 bases and V by 5 bases; bases with no gene match: 10. This CDR3 has 15 residues. CDR1 is MNHEY, CDR2 SMNVEV, per germline (reference sequence). CDR3 protein: CASSLFQGASTEAFF. The CDR3, as DNA: TGTGCCAGCAGTCTATTCCAGGGGGCGAGTACTGAAGCTTTCTTT.

This clone was observed a single time. The V call is TRBV7-3, the J call TRBJ2-6; 7 bases agree with TRBD2. The CDR3 has 16 residues. Germline V gene data show CDR1 as SGHTA and CDR2 as FQGTGA. Trimming cost V 5 bases and J 2 bases; bases outside gene matches: 6. The chain's CDR3 is CASSPLGGAGANVLTF. CDR3 in DNA: TGTGCCAGCAGCCCCTTGGGGGGGGCTGGGGCCAACGTCCTGACTTTC. Filled out from reference TRBV7-3 and TRBJ2-6, the complete variable domain reads GAGVSQTPSNKVTEKGKYVELRCDPISGHTALYWYRQSLGQGPEFLIYFQGTGAADDSGLPNDRFFAVRPEGSVSTLKIQRTERGDSAVYLCASSPLGGAGANVLTFGAGSRLTVL.

This clone was seen a few times. This CDR3 reads CATAQGFGKTYEQYF. CDR3 nucleotides: TGTGCCACCGCACAGGGTTTCGGGAAAACCTACGAGCAGTACTTC. V usage is TRBV19 and J usage is TRBJ2-7, with TRBD1 as a possible D gene (6 bases). Looked up from germline, CDR1 is LNHDA and CDR2 is SQIVND (reference sequence). V shed 10 bases and J shed 2 bases, with 21 bases lying between them. The CDR3 covers 15 residues.